The 26 T cell receptor beta chains listed next were all sequenced from one sample in a study of blood T cell repertoires in COVID-19. Profiled with immunoSEQ multiplex PCR; TCRdb holds only in-frame clones, not every one. The table shows about 150,000 clones, with 80% to 90% occurring only once. The sequenced sample was peripheral blood. All receptors come from a woman between 65 and 79 years old with acute or convalescent COVID-19.

This chain uses TRBV15 with TRBJ2-3; 11 bases line up with TRBD2. The germline gives CDR1 LNHNV, CDR2 YYDKDF (reference sequence). CDR3 length: 20 residues. The V gene end was trimmed by 0 bases and the J gene end by 3 bases; junction bases not matched to a gene: 14. CDR3 bases: TGTGCCACCAGCAGAGATTCCCCCCGTCAACTAGCGGGGGTGACAGATACGCAGTATTTT. Protein product: CATSRDSPRQLAGVTDTQYF.

The rearrangement uses TRBV3-1 (or the pseudogene TRBV3-2) and TRBJ2-5; 12 nucleotides agree with TRBD2. This CDR3 has 17 amino acids. The ends lost 4 bases at V and 5 bases at J; junction bases unmatched: 11. Germline assignment: CDR1 LGHDT and CDR2 YNNKEL (reference sequence). The CDR3 DNA reads TGTGCCAGCAGCCGCCTCGCTAGCGGGGGGGCGAGGGAGACCCAGTACTTC. Residues: CASSRLASGGARETQYF.

The rearrangement joins TRBV18 to TRBJ1-2, with D possibly matching TRBD1 (6 bases). The V gene's germline CDR1 is KGHSH and CDR2 LQKENI. V was shortened by 5 bases and J by 4 bases, with 17 bases between the two germline ends. There are 15 residues in the CDR3. Written as DNA, the CDR3 is TGTGCCAGCTCAACGATGACAGGATCCTCCTATGGCTACACCTTC. It yields the protein CASSTMTGSSYGYTF.

V usage is TRBV10-3 and J usage is TRBJ1-2; 11 positions agree with TRBD1. CDR3 size: 13 residues. The germline V gene encodes CDR1 ENHRY and CDR2 SYGVKD. Germline trimming cut 4 bases from V and 8 bases from J; bases unmatched to any gene: 3. The CDR3 loop reads CAISVGQGAGYTF. The DNA for the CDR3 is TGTGCCATCAGTGTTGGACAGGGGGCAGGCTACACCTTC.

The chain joins TRBV6-2 or TRBV6-3 to TRBJ2-7; D might be TRBD2 (6 bases). Germline CDR1 MNHEY, CDR2 SVGEGT. The germline V and J ends were trimmed by 5 bases and 2 bases, with 10 bases remaining between them. This CDR3 is built from 13 residues. The CDR3 coding sequence is TGTGCCAGCAGTCGGGACTCCCCCTACGAGCAGTACGTC. Translated, it gives CASSRDSPYEQYV.

The CDR3 protein is CASSYTDRKETQYF. The CDR3 bases are TGTGCCAGCAGTTATACCGACAGGAAAGAGACCCAGTACTTC. The genes are TRBV6-2 or TRBV6-3 and TRBJ2-5; D is perhaps TRBD1 (6 bases). Germline-derived CDR1 and CDR2 are MNHEY and SVGEGT. The V end lost 3 bases, the J end lost 3 bases, and 11 bases lay between the germline ends. This CDR3 spans 14 amino acids.

This clone appeared once. V usage is TRBV4-1 and J usage is TRBJ1-4; the D gene is possibly TRBD1 (6 bases). V was clipped by 0 bases and J by 0 bases, with 17 bases between them. This CDR3 has 19 amino acids. The V gene's germline CDR1 is MGHRA and CDR2 YSYEKL. The CDR3 DNA reads TGCGCCAGCAGCCAAGATGGTGGCAGGGGTTCTGCAACTAATGAAAAACTGTTTTTT. Encoded protein: CASSQDGGRGSATNEKLFF.

V and J are TRBV19 and TRBJ2-7, with D possibly TRBD2 on 5 matching bases. The length of the CDR3 is 12 residues. CDR1 LNHDA and CDR2 SQIVND come from the germline V gene (reference sequence). The CDR3 coding sequence is TGTGCCAGTAGCTTCTATACCGGACTGGGTGGCGTC. As protein: CASSFYTGLGGV.

This chain links TRBV12-3 or TRBV12-4 with TRBJ1-2; no definite D call. This CDR3 comprises 12 residues. V lost 6 bases and J 7 bases, leaving 12 bases between the germline ends. The CDR3: CASRTRMSGYTF. As DNA, the CDR3 is TGTGCCAGCAGGACTCGTATGAGTGGCTACACCTTC.

The CDR3 DNA reads as TGCAGCGTTGACGGGGATGGGAGCAATCAGCCCCAGCATTTT. Amino acid sequence: CSVDGDGSNQPQHF. The rearrangement links TRBV29-1 to TRBJ1-5; D gene unclear. Trimming removed 3 bases from V and 1 base from J, with 10 bases in between. The CDR3 runs to 14 residues. Germline assignment: CDR1 SQVTM and CDR2 ANQGSEA.

This chain connects TRBV27 to TRBJ2-1, with 9 positions matching TRBD1. Germline loops: CDR1 MNHEY, CDR2 SMNVEV (reference sequence). With V trimmed by 6 bases and J by 8 bases, 2 bases remained unmatched. The CDR3 spans 12 residues. The CDR3 sequence: CASRRQGDEQFF. CDR3 coding DNA: TGTGCCAGCAGACGACAGGGGGATGAGCAGTTCTTC.

The V gene is TRBV5-1, the J gene TRBJ2-2; 11 bases fit TRBD2. Germline trimming cut 4 bases from V and 7 bases from J; bases unmatched to any gene: 6. Germline V gene data show CDR1 as SGHRS and CDR2 as YFSETQ. This CDR3 region has 15 residues. The CDR3 bases are TGCGCCAGCAGCCTGGGACTAGCGGTCTTCGGGGAGCTGTTTTTT. Translation: CASSLGLAVFGELFF.

The table lists this clone with a count of one. This chain joins TRBV6-5 and TRBJ1-2, with D maybe TRBD1 (6 bases). Germline V gives CDR1 MNHEY, CDR2 SVGAGI. V was shortened by 0 bases and J by 2 bases, with 10 bases between the two germline ends. The length of the CDR3 is 15 residues. Here the CDR3 reads CASSYSPGVNYGYTF. Written as DNA, the CDR3 is TGTGCCAGCAGTTACTCGCCAGGGGTGAACTATGGCTACACCTTC.

The chain recombines TRBV19 with TRBJ2-2, with 8 bases that match TRBD1. J was trimmed by 5 bases and V by 7 bases; bases with no gene match: 9. This CDR3 has 15 amino acids. The germline V gene encodes CDR1 LNHDA and CDR2 SQIVND (reference sequence). The CDR3 DNA follows: TGTGCCAGTACTCATCAGGGGGCGGGAACCGGGGAGCTGTTTTTT. It encodes CASTHQGAGTGELFF.

This clone turned up a few times. This chain links TRBV6-1 with TRBJ1-4, with D uncertain. Deletions cut 4 bases from V and 8 bases from J, with 20 bases between. CDR3 length: 16 residues. Per germline, CDR1 MNHNS and CDR2 SASEGT. The CDR3 DNA is TGTGCCAGCAGTGCCCCGGAAGGGTGGGAGAACGAAAAACTGTTTTTT. Translation gives CASSAPEGWENEKLFF.

The V and J genes are TRBV19 and TRBJ1-3; 8 nucleotides agree with TRBD1. The CDR3 sequence is 15 residues long. V lost 6 bases and J lost 0; bases outside the gene matches: 4. Germline V gene data show CDR1 as LNHDA and CDR2 as SQIVND (reference sequence). CDR3 sequence reads: CASSHRGSSGNTIYF. CDR3 nucleotides: TGTGCCAGTAGCCACAGGGGGAGCTCTGGAAACACCATATATTTT.

The V gene is TRBV4-1, the J gene TRBJ2-1, with D possibly TRBD1 on 5 matching bases. Trimming removed 4 bases at V and 0 bases at J, with 13 bases between. Germline lookup yields CDR1 MGHRA and CDR2 YSYEKL. The CDR3 spans 16 residues. DNA for the CDR3: TGCGCCAGCAGCCCAGGTCACAGGAACTCCTACAATGAGCAGTTCTTC. Its translation is CASSPGHRNSYNEQFF.

The rearrangement uses TRBV5-1 and TRBJ1-4, with 9 bases matching TRBD1. Germline V gene lookup returns CDR1 SGHRS and CDR2 YFSETQ. V lost 2 bases and J lost 7; bases outside the gene matches: 3. The CDR3 totals 14 residues. CDR3 DNA sequence: TGCGCCAGCAGCTTAACGGGACAGGGTGAAAAACTGTTTTTT. Protein sequence: CASSLTGQGEKLFF.

The CDR3 DNA reads TGTGCCAGCAGCCCATGGGACAGGGGGCTCCTCTCTGGAAACACCATATATTTT. Translated: CASSPWDRGLLSGNTIYF. This sequence joins TRBV14 and TRBJ1-3; TRBD1 matches at 12 bases. V was pared by 4 bases and J by 0 bases, with 7 bases of the junction left unmatched. The germline CDR1 and CDR2 sequences are SGHDN and FVKESK. The CDR3 is made up of 18 amino acids.

The rearrangement links TRBV27 to TRBJ2-7; possibly TRBD1 for D (6 bases). The CDR3 is 17 residues long. The V and J ends lost 0 bases and 0 bases respectively, with 15 bases between them. The germline V gene encodes CDR1 MNHEY and CDR2 SMNVEV (reference sequence). In DNA form, the CDR3 reads TGTGCCAGCAGTTTATCTCAGGGGAGAGGGGGCTCCTACGAGCAGTACTTC. Encoded protein: CASSLSQGRGGSYEQYF.

This clone was recorded a few times. This chain links TRBV9 with TRBJ1-2; 7 positions match TRBD1. Germline-derived CDR1 and CDR2 are SGDLS and YYNGEE. This CDR3 has 15 amino acids. V shed 4 bases and J 4 bases; nucleotides not matched to a gene: 10. CDR3 sequence: CASSPMTGQPYGYTF. DNA for the CDR3: TGTGCCAGCAGCCCTATGACAGGGCAGCCCTATGGCTACACCTTC.

The chain is built from TRBV5-1 and TRBJ2-3, with D uncertain. Trimming removed 2 bases at V and 0 bases at J, with 13 bases between. Germline CDR1 reads SGHRS; CDR2 reads YFSETQ. The CDR3 contains 16 residues. The CDR3 loop is CASSFEISKSTDTQYF. The CDR3 DNA follows: TGCGCCAGCAGCTTCGAAATTTCTAAGAGCACAGATACGCAGTATTTT.

This chain uses TRBV28 with TRBJ2-5, with D unclear. V was trimmed by 6 bases and J by 1 base, leaving 12 bases between them. Germline values: CDR1 MDHEN, CDR2 SYDVKM. The CDR3 runs 14 residues. For the CDR3, the DNA is TGTGCCAGCAGCCTACCGACGGGCCAAGAGACCCAGTACTTC. It is translated as CASSLPTGQETQYF.

The chain joins TRBV24-1 to TRBJ2-1; TRBD2 agrees at 8 bases. The CDR3 covers 14 residues. Germline-derived CDR1 and CDR2 are KGHDR and SFDVKD. V lost 5 bases, J lost 4 bases, and 3 bases stayed unmatched. As DNA, the CDR3 is TGTGCCACCAGTGCGGGGGGGTCATACAATGAGCAGTTCTTC. It encodes CATSAGGSYNEQFF.

The CDR3 sequence is CASSSWTGATEAFF. In DNA, the CDR3 is TGCGCCAGCAGCTCCTGGACAGGGGCGACTGAAGCTTTCTTT. J is TRBJ1-1 and V is TRBV5-1; TRBD1 agrees at 9 bases. Germline loops: CDR1 SGHRS, CDR2 YFSETQ. The ends lost 3 bases at V and 5 bases at J; junction bases unmatched: 5. The CDR3 is 14 amino acids.

The CDR3 DNA is TGTGCCAGCAGCTTTAAGGGGGGGGGTAATGAAAAACTGTTTTTT. This translates into CASSFKGGGNEKLFF. The chain carries TRBV11-2 and TRBJ1-4; D might be TRBD1 (6 bases). In germline, CDR1 is SGHAT, CDR2 FQNNGV. This CDR3 has 15 residues. V lost 3 bases to trimming and J lost 4 bases, with 12 bases between them.